This entry lists 2 T cell receptor beta chains sequenced from one sample in a study of beta chain features in type 1 diabetes (dated by TCRdb to 2016 to 2018). Antigens for these TCRs are unknown. Overall results and qualifications from the work: Type 1 diabetes patients showed a moderate but significant shortening of TCRB CDR3 length in all four CD4+ subsets.

The library was prepared using the immunoSEQ multiplex PCR assay. All of the isolated RNA was reverse transcribed with the High Capacity cDNA Reverse Transcription Kit, so expressed TCRB transcripts were sequenced. In its TCRdb copy, this immuneACCESS table keeps in-frame sequences only and misses some clones. Where compared with another copy, unresolved V genes explain less than half of these, and the others have no known cause. For this sample the table gives fewer than 20,000 clones, of which around 63% were detected only once. In total, the top ten clones hold 2% to 2.5% of the sample. Sequenced input: Tregs from blood. The cell subset or site label of this sample denotes: regulatory CD4+ T cells. Source of these receptors: a young man with type 1 diabetes.

The rearrangement links TRBV2 to TRBJ2-4; 8 bases align to TRBD1. The length of the CDR3 is 17 residues. Unmatched junction bases numbered 10, after V lost 5 bases and J lost 1 base. Per the germline V gene, CDR1 is SNHLY and CDR2 is FYNNEI. In nucleotides, the CDR3 is TGTGCCAGCAGTCCCAGGGGGCTAGGAGGGGCCAAAAACATTCAGTACTTC. Residues: CASSPRGLGGAKNIQYF.

J is TRBJ1-1 and V is TRBV6-4; 12 bases agree with TRBD1. The CDR3 covers 15 residues. V was pared by 3 bases and J by 3 bases, with 2 bases of the junction left unmatched. Germline values: CDR1 MRHNA, CDR2 SNTAGT. The CDR3 DNA reads TGTGCCAGCAGTGAGGGACAGGGGGCTGACACTGAAGCTTTCTTT. Residues: CASSEGQGADTEAFF.